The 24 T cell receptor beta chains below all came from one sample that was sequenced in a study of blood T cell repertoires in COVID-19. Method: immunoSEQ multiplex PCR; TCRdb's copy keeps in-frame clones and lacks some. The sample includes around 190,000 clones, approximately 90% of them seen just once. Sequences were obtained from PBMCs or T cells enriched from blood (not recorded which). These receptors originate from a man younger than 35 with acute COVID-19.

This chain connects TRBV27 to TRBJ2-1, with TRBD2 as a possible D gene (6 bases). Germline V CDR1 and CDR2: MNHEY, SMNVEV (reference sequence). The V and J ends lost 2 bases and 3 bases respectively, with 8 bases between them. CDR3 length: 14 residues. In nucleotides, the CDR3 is TGTGCCAGCAGTTTACCGGGGGACTACAATGAGCAGTTCTTC. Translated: CASSLPGDYNEQFF.

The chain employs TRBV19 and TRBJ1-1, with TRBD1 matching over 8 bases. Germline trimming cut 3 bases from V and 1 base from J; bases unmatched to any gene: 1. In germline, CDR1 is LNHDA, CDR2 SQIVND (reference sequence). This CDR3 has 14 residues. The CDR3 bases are TGTGCCAGTAGTATGGGACAGGCGAACACTGAAGCTTTCTTT. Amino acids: CASSMGQANTEAFF.

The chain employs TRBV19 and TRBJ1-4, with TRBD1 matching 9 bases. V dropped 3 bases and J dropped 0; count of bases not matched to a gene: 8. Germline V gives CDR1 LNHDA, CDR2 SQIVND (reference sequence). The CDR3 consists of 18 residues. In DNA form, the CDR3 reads TGTGCCAGTAGTATCGGACAGGGGTTTGGTACAACTAATGAAAAACTGTTTTTT. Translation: CASSIGQGFGTTNEKLFF.

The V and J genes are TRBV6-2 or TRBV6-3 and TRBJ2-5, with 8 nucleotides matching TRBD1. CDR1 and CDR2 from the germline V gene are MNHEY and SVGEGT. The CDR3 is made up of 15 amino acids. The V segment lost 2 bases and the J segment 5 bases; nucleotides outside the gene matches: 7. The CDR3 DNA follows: TGTGCCAGCAGTTACGACGGACAGGGTGGGGAGACCCAGTACTTC. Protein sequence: CASSYDGQGGETQYF.

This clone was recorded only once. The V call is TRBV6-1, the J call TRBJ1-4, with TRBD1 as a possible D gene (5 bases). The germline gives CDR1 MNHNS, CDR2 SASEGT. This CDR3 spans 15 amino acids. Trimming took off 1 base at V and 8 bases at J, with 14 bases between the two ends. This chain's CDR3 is CASSEEGGGLEKLFF. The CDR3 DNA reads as TGTGCCAGCAGTGAAGAGGGCGGGGGACTGGAAAAACTGTTTTTT.

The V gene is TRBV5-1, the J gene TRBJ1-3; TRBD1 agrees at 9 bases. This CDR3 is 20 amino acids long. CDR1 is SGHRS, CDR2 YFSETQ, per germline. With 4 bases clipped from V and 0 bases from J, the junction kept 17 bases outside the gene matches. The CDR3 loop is CASSPTGTGKPRPSGNTIYF. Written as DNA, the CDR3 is TGCGCCAGCAGCCCTACCGGGACAGGGAAACCTCGGCCCTCTGGAAACACCATATATTTT.

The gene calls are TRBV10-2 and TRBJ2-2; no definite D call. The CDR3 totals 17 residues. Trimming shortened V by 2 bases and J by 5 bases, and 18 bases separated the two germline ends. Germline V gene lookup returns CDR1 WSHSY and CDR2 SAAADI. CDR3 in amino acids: CASSENSRLSGTGELFF. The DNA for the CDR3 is TGCGCCAGCAGTGAGAATTCGCGACTGAGTGGGACCGGGGAGCTGTTTTTT.

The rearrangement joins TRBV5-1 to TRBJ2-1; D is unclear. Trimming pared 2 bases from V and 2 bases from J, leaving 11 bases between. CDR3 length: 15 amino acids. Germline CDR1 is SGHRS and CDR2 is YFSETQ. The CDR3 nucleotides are TGCGCCAGCAGCTTACAAACAGCCACCTACAATGAGCAGTTCTTC. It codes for CASSLQTATYNEQFF.

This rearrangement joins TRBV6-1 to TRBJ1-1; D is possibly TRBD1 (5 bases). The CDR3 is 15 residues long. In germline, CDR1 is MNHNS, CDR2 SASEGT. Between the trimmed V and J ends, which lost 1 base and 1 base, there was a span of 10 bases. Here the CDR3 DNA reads TGTGCCAGCAGTGAAGGGGGCACACCGAACACTGAAGCTTTCTTT. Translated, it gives CASSEGGTPNTEAFF.

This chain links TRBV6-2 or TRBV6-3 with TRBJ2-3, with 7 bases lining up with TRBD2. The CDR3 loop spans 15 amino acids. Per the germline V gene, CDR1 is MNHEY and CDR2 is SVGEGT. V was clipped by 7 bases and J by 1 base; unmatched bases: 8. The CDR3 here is CASTPTLAGTDTQYF. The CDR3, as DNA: TGTGCCAGCACCCCGACTCTAGCGGGCACAGATACGCAGTATTTT.

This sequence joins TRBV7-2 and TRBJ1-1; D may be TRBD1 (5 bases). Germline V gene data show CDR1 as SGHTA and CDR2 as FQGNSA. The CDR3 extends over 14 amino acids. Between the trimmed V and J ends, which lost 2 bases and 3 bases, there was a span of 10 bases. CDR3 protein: CASSLRRGDTEAFF. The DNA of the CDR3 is TGTGCCAGCAGCTTACGTCGGGGGGACACTGAAGCTTTCTTT.

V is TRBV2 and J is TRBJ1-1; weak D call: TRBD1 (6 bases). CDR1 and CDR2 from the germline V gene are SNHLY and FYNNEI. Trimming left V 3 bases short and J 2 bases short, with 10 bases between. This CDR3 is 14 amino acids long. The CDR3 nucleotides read TGTGCCAGCAGTGAGGGCAGGGGAAACACTGAAGCTTTCTTT. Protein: CASSEGRGNTEAFF.

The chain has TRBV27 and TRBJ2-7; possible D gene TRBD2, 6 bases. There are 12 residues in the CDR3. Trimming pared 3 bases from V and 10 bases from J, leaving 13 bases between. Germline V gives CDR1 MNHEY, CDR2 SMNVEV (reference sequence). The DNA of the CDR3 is TGTGCCAGCAGTTTGCCCCGGGGACTCCAGTACTTC. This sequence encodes CASSLPRGLQYF.

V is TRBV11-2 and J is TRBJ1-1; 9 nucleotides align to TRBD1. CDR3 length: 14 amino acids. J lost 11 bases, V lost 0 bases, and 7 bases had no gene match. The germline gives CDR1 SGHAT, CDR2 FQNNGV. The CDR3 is CASSLDVFGQGAFF. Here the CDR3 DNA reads TGTGCCAGCAGCTTAGACGTTTTCGGACAGGGGGCTTTCTTT. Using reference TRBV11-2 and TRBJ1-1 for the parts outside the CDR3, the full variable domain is EAGVAQSPRYKIIEKRQSVAFWCNPISGHATLYWYQQILGQGPKLLIQFQNNGVVDDSQLPKDRFSAERLKGVDSTLKIQPAKLEDSAVYLCASSLDVFGQGAFFGQGTRLTVV.

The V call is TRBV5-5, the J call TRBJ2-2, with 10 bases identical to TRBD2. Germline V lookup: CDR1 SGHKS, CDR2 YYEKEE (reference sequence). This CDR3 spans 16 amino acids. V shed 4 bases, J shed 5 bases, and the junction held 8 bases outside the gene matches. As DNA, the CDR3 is TGTGCCAGCAGCCTGACTAGCGGGTTGGGGACCGGGGAGCTGTTTTTT. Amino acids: CASSLTSGLGTGELFF.

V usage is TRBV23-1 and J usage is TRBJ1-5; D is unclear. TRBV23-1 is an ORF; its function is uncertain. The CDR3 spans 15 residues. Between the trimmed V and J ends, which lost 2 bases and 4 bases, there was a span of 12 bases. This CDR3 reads CASSQPGRGNQPQHF. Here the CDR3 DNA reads TGCGCCAGCAGTCAACCGGGCCGAGGGAATCAGCCCCAGCATTTT.

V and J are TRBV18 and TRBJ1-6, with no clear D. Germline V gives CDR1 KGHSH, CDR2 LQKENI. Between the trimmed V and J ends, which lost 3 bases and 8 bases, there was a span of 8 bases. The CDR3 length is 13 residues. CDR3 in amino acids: CASSPQVDSPLHF. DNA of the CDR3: TGTGCCAGCTCACCCCAGGTGGATTCACCCCTCCACTTT.

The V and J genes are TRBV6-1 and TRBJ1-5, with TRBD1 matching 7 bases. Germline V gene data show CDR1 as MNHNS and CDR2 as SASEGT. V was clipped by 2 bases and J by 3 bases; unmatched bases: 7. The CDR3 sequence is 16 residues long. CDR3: CASSERAGGYNQPQHF. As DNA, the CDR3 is TGTGCCAGCAGTGAACGGGCAGGGGGATACAATCAGCCCCAGCATTTT.

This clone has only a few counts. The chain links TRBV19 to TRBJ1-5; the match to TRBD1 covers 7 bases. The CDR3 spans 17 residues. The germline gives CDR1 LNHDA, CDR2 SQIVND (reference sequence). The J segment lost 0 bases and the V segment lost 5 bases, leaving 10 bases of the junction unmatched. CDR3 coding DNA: TGTGCCAGTAGTGTGAAGGACAGGAGAGATAGCAATCAGCCCCAGCATTTT. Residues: CASSVKDRRDSNQPQHF.

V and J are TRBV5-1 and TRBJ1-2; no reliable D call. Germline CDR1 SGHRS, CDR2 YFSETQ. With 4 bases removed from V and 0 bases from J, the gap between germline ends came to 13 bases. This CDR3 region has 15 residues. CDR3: CASSGGSRSNYGYTF. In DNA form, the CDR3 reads TGCGCCAGCAGCGGTGGATCCAGGTCTAACTATGGCTACACCTTC.

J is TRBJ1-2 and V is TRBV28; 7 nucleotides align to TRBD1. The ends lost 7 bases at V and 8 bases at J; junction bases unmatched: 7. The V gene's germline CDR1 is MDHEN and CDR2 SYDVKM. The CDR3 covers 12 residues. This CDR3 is CASTQTGYGYTF. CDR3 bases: TGTGCCAGCACCCAGACAGGGTACGGCTACACCTTC.

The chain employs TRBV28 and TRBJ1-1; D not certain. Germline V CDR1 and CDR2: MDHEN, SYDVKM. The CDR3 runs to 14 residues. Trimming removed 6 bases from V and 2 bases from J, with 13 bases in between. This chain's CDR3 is CASSNPTPNTEAFF. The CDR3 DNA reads TGTGCCAGCAGCAACCCGACACCTAACACTGAAGCTTTCTTT.

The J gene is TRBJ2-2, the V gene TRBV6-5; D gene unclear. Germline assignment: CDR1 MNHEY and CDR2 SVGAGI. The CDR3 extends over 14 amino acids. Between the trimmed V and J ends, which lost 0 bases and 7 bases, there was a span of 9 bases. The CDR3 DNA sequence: TGTGCCAGCAGTTACTCGGAAAGGAGCGGGGAGCTGTTTTTT. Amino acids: CASSYSERSGELFF.

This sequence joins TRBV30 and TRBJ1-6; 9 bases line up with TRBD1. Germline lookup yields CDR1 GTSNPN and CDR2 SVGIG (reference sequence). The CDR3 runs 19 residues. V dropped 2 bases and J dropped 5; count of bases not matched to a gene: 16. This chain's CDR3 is CAWSPAPRGQGRNNSPLHF. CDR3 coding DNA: TGTGCCTGGAGTCCAGCCCCCCGAGGACAGGGGAGGAATAATTCACCCCTCCACTTT.